This TCR beta chain was identified in a study of T-cell reconstitution after alpha-beta-depleted transplantation in children. Germline CDR1 and CDR2: DFQATT and SNEGSKA (reference sequence). V shed 6 bases and J shed 5 bases, with 17 bases lying between them. This CDR3 is built from 14 residues. Findings of the study overall: The main origin of T-cell counts and diversity one year after transplant was newly produced T cells. The study reportedly traced alpha-beta T cells about two months after transplant to several hundred expanded graft clones. In some patients, recipient T cells and intrathymic progenitors surviving conditioning explained high day-60 diversity.

The library targeted TCRbeta and was prepared with unique molecular identifiers. MiXCR was run by TCRdb on the PCR reads, yielding one entry per CDR3 protein. This table holds some 290,000 distinct CDR3 sequences, 20% to 30% found once. As to this clonotype: Its target is unknown.

The TCR was taken from a male patient between 5 and 17 years old who had a stem cell transplant for acute lymphoblastic leukemia, so the T cells may come from the graft donor. The rearrangement joins TRBV20-1 to TRBJ2-1; perhaps TRBD1 as D (7 bases). The specimen comprised PBMCs, mostly from graft donor cells, sampled 180 days after TCRalphabeta/CD19-depleted stem cell transplant. The CDR3 nucleotides read TGCAGTGCCCCCGGACAGGCGGGGCACAATGAGCAGTTCTTC. This encodes CSAPGQAGHNEQFF.